One and the same sample provided the 7 T cell receptor beta chains below, sequenced in a study of brain T cells in children with intractable seizures. The time point: blood from clinic visit 5 months post-surgery; TSC patient then seizure free. Method: immunoSEQ multiplex PCR; TCRdb's copy keeps in-frame clones and lacks some. Of under 400,000 clones detected, over 85% appear once; the ten largest clones hold 5.7%. The sequenced sample was peripheral blood, obtained more than 4 months after surgery. Receptors were obtained from a boy younger than two with tuberous sclerosis and intractable seizures.

The rearrangement uses TRBV5-4 and TRBJ1-1; D perhaps matches TRBD1 (6 bases). The CDR3 loop spans 15 amino acids. Germline assignment: CDR1 SGHNT and CDR2 YYREEE (reference sequence). The V and J ends lost 0 bases and 4 bases respectively, with 13 bases between them. CDR3 coding DNA: TGTGCCAGCAGCTTGGGTATATGGGGGCCCACTGAAGCTTTCTTT. The encoded protein is CASSLGIWGPTEAFF.

This clone was seen a few times. J is TRBJ2-7 and V is TRBV7-9; no definite D call. The V and J ends lost 2 bases and 2 bases respectively, with 19 bases between them. The CDR3 sequence is 17 residues long. Germline CDR1 and CDR2: SEHNR and FQNEAQ (reference sequence). The CDR3 loop reads CASSLYPLLSVAYEQYF. CDR3 DNA: TGTGCCAGCAGCTTATATCCCCTTTTGAGCGTAGCCTACGAGCAGTACTTC.

The chain employs TRBV10-3 and TRBJ2-3; unclear D gene. The CDR3 has 15 amino acids. Per germline, CDR1 ENHRY and CDR2 SYGVKD. The V gene lost 0 bases and the J gene lost 2 bases, with 9 bases spanning the gap. The CDR3 loop reads CAISESIRTTDTQYF. CDR3 in DNA: TGTGCCATCAGTGAGTCGATTCGGACCACAGATACGCAGTATTTT.

The chain couples TRBV7-9 to TRBJ1-1; 7 bases are a match to TRBD1. Germline values: CDR1 SEHNR, CDR2 FQNEAQ (reference sequence). V trimming: 1 base; J trimming: 0 bases; junction bases outside the gene matches: 14. The length of the CDR3 is 19 residues. The CDR3 loop is CASSLGGRHNQGVNTEAFF. CDR3 nucleotide sequence: TGTGCCAGCAGCTTAGGAGGGAGACACAACCAGGGGGTGAACACTGAAGCTTTCTTT. The variable domain in full, with the rest retrieved from reference TRBV7-9 and TRBJ1-1, is DTGVSQNPRHKITKRGQNVTFRCDPISEHNRLYWYRQTLGQGPEFLTYFQNEAQLEKSRLLSDRFSAERPKGSFSTLEIQRTEQGDSAMYLCASSLGGRHNQGVNTEAFFGQGTRLTVV.

The chain couples TRBV5-1 to TRBJ2-1; D may be TRBD1 (6 bases). The CDR3 spans 18 residues. Germline values: CDR1 SGHRS, CDR2 YFSETQ. V lost 4 bases, J lost 0 bases, and 20 bases lay in between. The CDR3, as DNA: TGCGCCAGCAGCGCGCGTGACATTCGAGGGGGCTCCTACAATGAGCAGTTCTTC. Protein product: CASSARDIRGGSYNEQFF.

The V gene is TRBV9, the J gene TRBJ2-7, with D maybe TRBD2 (5 bases). V was cut by 2 bases and J by 0 bases, with 27 bases left in between. The CDR3 loop spans 20 amino acids. Germline loops: CDR1 SGDLS, CDR2 YYNGEE. CDR3 residues: CASSVDDRTVKRKGSYEQYF. CDR3 nucleotides: TGTGCCAGCAGCGTGGATGATCGGACTGTAAAGAGAAAAGGCTCCTACGAGCAGTACTTC.

This clone has only one observation. CDR3 sequence (DNA): TGTGCCTTGTCCCCGTGGACAGGGCTGAACACTGAAGCTTTCTTT. Translating gives CALSPWTGLNTEAFF. V usage is TRBV30 and J usage is TRBJ1-1; 8 bases map to TRBD1. In germline, CDR1 is GTSNPN, CDR2 SVGIG (reference sequence). V dropped 7 bases and J dropped 0; count of bases not matched to a gene: 10. The CDR3 has 15 amino acids.